The clone carrying this T cell receptor beta chain has just a few counts. TCRdb re-called the 5' RACE reads with MiXCR, one entry per CDR3 protein. This sample yields about 530,000 distinct CDR3 sequences, of which about 16% are seen a single time; roughly 0.46% belongs to the top ten. The entry originates in a study of identical twins. V shed 9 bases and J 3 bases; nucleotides not matched to a gene: 4. The germline CDR1 and CDR2 sequences are KGHDR and SFDVKD. The CDR3 is 14 amino acids. The same data also contributed to another study, on yellow fever vaccine responses in identical twins.

The chain couples TRBV24-1 to TRBJ2-2, with 9 bases fitting TRBD1. Source material: CD4+ T cells sorted from blood. This TCR came from a woman aged 18-29 years in good health. The CDR3 coding sequence is TGTGCCACCGGGACAGGGTCATACACCGGGGAGCTGTTTTTT. Translation gives CATGTGSYTGELFF.